Following are 22 T cell receptor beta chains from one sample sequenced in a study of graft-versus-host responses after intestinal transplantation. TCRdb's copy holds only in-frame clones and misses some; the assay was immunoSEQ multiplex PCR. The table includes about 89,000 clones, approximately 94% detected once. Their cognate antigens are unknown. The sequencing used unstimulated CD4+ T cells sorted from spleen or lymph node cells, collected before transplant. These receptors originate from a human donor who was the organ donor for an intestinal transplant.

V usage is TRBV6-6 and J usage is TRBJ1-2; 8 positions agree with TRBD1. The V segment lost 0 bases and the J segment 0 bases; nucleotides outside the gene matches: 0. The CDR3 runs to 15 residues. Germline lookup yields CDR1 MNHNY and CDR2 SVGAGI (reference sequence). The CDR3 spells CASSYSTGANYGYTF. The DNA for the CDR3 is TGTGCCAGCAGTTACTCGACAGGGGCTAACTATGGCTACACCTTC.

V usage is TRBV27 and J usage is TRBJ2-7, with 13 nucleotides matching TRBD2. The V gene's germline CDR1 is MNHEY and CDR2 SMNVEV (reference sequence). CDR3 length equals 17 residues. The V gene end was trimmed by 3 bases and the J gene end by 3 bases; junction bases not matched to a gene: 8. CDR3: CASSFELAGGPGYEQYF. Here the CDR3 DNA reads TGTGCCAGCAGTTTTGAACTAGCGGGGGGGCCTGGCTACGAGCAGTACTTC.

V and J are TRBV5-1 and TRBJ2-5; the D is unclear. The J call is doubtful: the DNA matches TRBJ2-7 better. CDR3 length: 15 residues. The germline CDR1 and CDR2 sequences are SGHRS and YFSETQ. DNA for the CDR3: TGCGCCAGCAGCCGGGCCGAGTCAGGAGCCTACGAGCAGTACTTC. This codes for CASSRAESGAYEQYF.

In DNA, the CDR3 is TGTGCCAGCAGCGTTATGGACTACCAAGAGACCCAGTACTTC. This codes for CASSVMDYQETQYF. The V call is TRBV9, the J call TRBJ2-5; perhaps TRBD2 as D (5 bases). Looked up from germline, CDR1 is SGDLS and CDR2 is YYNGEE. V was clipped by 2 bases and J by 0 bases, with 8 bases between them. This CDR3 contains 14 residues.

The table lists this clone with a count of one. The chain has TRBV27 and TRBJ2-7; maybe TRBD1 (5 bases). This CDR3 is built from 15 residues. Trimming left V 6 bases short and J 2 bases short, with 17 bases between. Germline lookup yields CDR1 MNHEY and CDR2 SMNVEV (reference sequence). CDR3 DNA: TGTGCCAGCAGCCGTTCCTCCAGGGATACCTACGAGCAGTACTTC. It encodes CASSRSSRDTYEQYF.

V usage is TRBV28 and J usage is TRBJ2-2; TRBD1 aligns across 12 bases. V gave up 5 bases and J gave up 7 bases; unmatched junction bases: 23. Germline assignment: CDR1 MDHEN and CDR2 SYDVKM. There are 21 residues in the CDR3. CDR3 region: CASSIGVRDRGRLVSSGELFF. The DNA for the CDR3 is TGTGCCAGCAGTATTGGAGTCCGGGACAGGGGGCGACTAGTCTCTAGCGGGGAGCTGTTTTTT.

This sequence joins TRBV7-9 and TRBJ2-5; D call uncertain. The V and J ends lost 5 bases and 10 bases respectively, with 11 bases between them. CDR1 is SEHNR and CDR2 is FQNEAQ in the germline V gene (reference sequence). This CDR3 region has 11 residues. CDR3 in amino acids: CASSPAKGQYF. In DNA form, the CDR3 reads TGTGCCAGCAGCCCAGCTAAGGGCCAGTACTTC.

V and J are TRBV6-1 and TRBJ1-2; the D is unclear. The CDR3 is made up of 12 amino acids. Germline V gene data show CDR1 as MNHNS and CDR2 as SASEGT. Trimming shortened V by 7 bases and J by 2 bases, and 8 bases separated the two germline ends. Written as DNA, the CDR3 is TGTGCCAGCAAGGGAGACAACTATGGCTACACCTTC. Protein product: CASKGDNYGYTF.

This sequence joins TRBV6-5 and TRBJ2-1; 9 positions match TRBD2. Per germline, CDR1 MNHEY and CDR2 SVGAGI. This CDR3 has 13 amino acids. V gave up 6 bases and J gave up 9 bases; unmatched junction bases: 6. CDR3 in DNA: TGTGCCAGCAGGGCTAGCGGGGTTCCTGAGCAGTTCTTC. Translated: CASRASGVPEQFF.

CDR3 DNA sequence: TGTGCCAGCAGTTTATACAACAGGGATGAGCAGTTCTTC. This gives the protein CASSLYNRDEQFF. This chain connects TRBV28 to TRBJ2-1, with D perhaps TRBD1 (6 bases). This CDR3 contains 13 residues. The germline V and J ends were trimmed by 1 base and 8 bases, with 9 bases remaining between them. Germline loops: CDR1 MDHEN, CDR2 SYDVKM. Combining the CDR3 with reference TRBV28 and TRBJ2-1 gives the whole variable domain DVKVTQSSRYLVKRTGEKVFLECVQDMDHENMFWYRQDPGLGLRLIYFSYDVKMKEKGDIPEGYSVSREKKERFSLILESASTNQTSMYLCASSLYNRDEQFFGPGTRLTVL.

V and J are TRBV5-6 and TRBJ2-4; D is unclear. Germline V CDR1 and CDR2: SGHDT, YYEEEE. The CDR3 loop spans 13 amino acids. Trimming pared 0 bases from V and 7 bases from J, leaving 8 bases between. CDR3 DNA sequence: TGTGCCAGCAGCTTGGCTGCGGTGAACATTCAGTACTTC. Its translation: CASSLAAVNIQYF.

V is TRBV25-1 and J is TRBJ1-1, with D hard to call. With 8 bases removed from V and 1 base from J, the gap between germline ends came to 8 bases. The germline V gene has CDR1 MGHDK and CDR2 SYGVNS. This CDR3 has 12 amino acids. CDR3 loop: CASVFQNTEAFF. The CDR3 bases are TGTGCCAGCGTGTTTCAGAACACTGAAGCTTTCTTT.

This CDR3 reads CASSLTENTGELFF. In DNA form, the CDR3 reads TGTGCCAGCTCACTCACAGAGAACACCGGGGAGCTGTTTTTT. This chain joins TRBV18 and TRBJ2-2; no reliable D call. The V end lost 4 bases, the J end lost 1 base, and 7 bases lay between the germline ends. Per germline, CDR1 KGHSH and CDR2 LQKENI. There are 14 residues in the CDR3.

This chain joins TRBV6-5 and TRBJ1-5; the D gene is possibly TRBD1 (6 bases). The V and J ends lost 2 bases and 7 bases respectively, with 15 bases between them. Germline V gene sequence: CDR1 MNHEY, CDR2 SVGAGI. The CDR3 is made up of 15 amino acids. The CDR3 region is CASSYAAGGAQPQHF. CDR3 coding DNA: TGTGCCAGCAGTTACGCGGCGGGGGGCGCCCAGCCCCAGCATTTT.

The chain recombines TRBV9 with TRBJ1-1; D is possibly TRBD1 (5 bases). Germline CDR1 is SGDLS and CDR2 is YYNGEE. This CDR3 comprises 14 residues. V dropped 4 bases and J dropped 1 base, with 11 bases sitting between them. CDR3 in DNA: TGTGCCAGCAGCCCGAGTGGGGGGAACACTGAAGCTTTCTTT. This sequence encodes CASSPSGGNTEAFF.

The V gene is TRBV6-5, the J gene TRBJ1-2; tentative D call: TRBD1 (5 bases). V lost 5 bases and J lost 5, with 15 bases in between. The CDR3 is made up of 14 amino acids. Looked up from germline, CDR1 is MNHEY and CDR2 is SVGAGI. CDR3 sequence: CASSPAGDGYGYTF. The CDR3 nucleotides read TGTGCCAGCAGTCCAGCCGGGGACGGATATGGCTACACCTTC.

A remark on this clone: Within the sample, other DNA sequences also encode this same CDR3. V gene TRBV18 combines with J gene TRBJ2-3; D is unclear. V lost 6 bases, J lost 2 bases, and 6 bases lay in between. The germline V gene has CDR1 KGHSH and CDR2 LQKENI. This CDR3 comprises 12 residues. The CDR3 spells CASSPDTDTQYF. The CDR3, as DNA: TGTGCCAGCTCCCCCGACACAGATACGCAGTATTTT.

The chain employs TRBV28 and TRBJ1-2; possibly TRBD1 for D (5 bases). The V gene lost 8 bases and the J gene lost 5 bases, with 21 bases spanning the gap. Per germline, CDR1 MDHEN and CDR2 SYDVKM. This CDR3 has 15 amino acids. CDR3 region: CASGSAGTRGYGYTF. In DNA, the CDR3 is TGTGCCAGCGGATCAGCAGGGACCCGAGGGTATGGCTACACCTTC.

The chain uses TRBV9 and TRBJ2-3, with 7 bases fitting TRBD2. CDR1 is SGDLS, CDR2 YYNGEE, per germline. The CDR3 loop spans 16 amino acids. J gave up 2 bases and V 4 bases, and 10 bases lay outside the gene matches. The CDR3 loop reads CASSSRFGGTTDTQYF. As DNA, the CDR3 is TGTGCCAGCAGCTCTAGGTTCGGGGGGACCACAGATACGCAGTATTTT.

The chain employs TRBV9 and TRBJ2-7; perhaps TRBD1 as D (6 bases). The CDR3 is 14 residues long. Germline-derived CDR1 and CDR2 are SGDLS and YYNGEE. V dropped 3 bases and J dropped 0 bases, with 10 bases sitting between them. CDR3 loop: CASSAGTPSYEQYF. As DNA, the CDR3 is TGTGCCAGCAGCGCCGGGACACCCTCCTACGAGCAGTACTTC.

The V gene is TRBV30, the J gene TRBJ1-1; D gene uncertain. V shed 2 bases and J shed 7 bases, with 8 bases lying between them. The germline V gene encodes CDR1 GTSNPN and CDR2 SVGIG (reference sequence). The CDR3 spans 11 residues. The CDR3 sequence is CAWSRQSEAFF. CDR3 DNA: TGTGCCTGGAGTCGGCAGAGTGAAGCTTTCTTT.

The chain recombines TRBV2 with TRBJ1-4; TRBD1 might be the D (5 bases). The CDR3 consists of 14 residues. V was shortened by 4 bases and J by 5 bases, with 11 bases between the two germline ends. Germline V CDR1 and CDR2: SNHLY, FYNNEI. The CDR3 DNA reads TGTGCCAGCAGTGTCCAGGGCATAAATGAAAAACTGTTTTTT. Residues: CASSVQGINEKLFF.